The source of this T cell receptor beta chain is a study of graft-versus-host responses after intestinal transplantation. At the level of the study: Uniformly, recipients were administered anti-thymocyte globulin induction with subsequent tacrolimus and steroids for roughly three years.

Repertoires were generated with immunoSEQ multiplex PCR, while TCRdb's copy carries only in-frame clones and drops some. Among approximately 14,000 clones listed, 70% to 75% were seen once. Germline CDR1 SGHVS, CDR2 FQNEAQ. The J segment lost 3 bases and the V segment lost 5 bases, leaving 14 bases of the junction unmatched. The CDR3 is made up of 17 amino acids. Processing released intraepithelial and lamina propria lymphocytes from the graft tissue. The receptor's source is a human patient who received an intestinal transplant, so some T cells may come from the graft donor. The V gene is TRBV7-8, the J gene TRBJ2-7; 9 bases are shared with TRBD1. The sequencing used ileum tissue, collected 16 days after intestinal transplant. DNA of the CDR3: TGTGCCAGCAGCGTAGGGACAGGGTTTATCCGCGACTACGAGCAGTACTTC. Its protein is CASSVGTGFIRDYEQYF.